This T cell receptor beta chain was captured by sequencing in a study of HIV-infected patients and healthy controls. This clonotype was seen many times. CDR1 is SGHRS and CDR2 is YFSETQ in the germline V gene. This CDR3 has 13 residues. The V end lost 4 bases, the J end lost 0 bases, and 7 bases lay between the germline ends. Via MiXCR, TCRdb re-called the 5' RACE reads, giving one row per CDR3 protein. The data contain around 62,000 distinct CDR3 sequences, about a fifth of them singletons. The chain is built from TRBV5-1 and TRBJ2-5; TRBD2 might be the D (5 bases). Sequenced material: CD4+ T cells from blood. The TCR originated in a human donor in good health. The CDR3 DNA follows: TGCGCCAGCAGCGAGCGGTACCAAGAGACCCAGTACTTC. It yields the protein CASSERYQETQYF.